This is a list of T cell receptor beta chains from one sample in a study of blood T cell repertoires in COVID-19. Profiled with immunoSEQ multiplex PCR; TCRdb holds only in-frame clones, not every one. The table lists 300,000 to 400,000 clones, around 89% of them singletons. Sequenced material: peripheral blood. These receptors were collected from a woman aged 45-65 years with active or convalescent COVID-19. CDR3s include the opening cysteine and the closing phenylalanine or tryptophan. Each record gives: CDR3 DNA, CDR3 protein, V gene, D gene, clone size, J gene. A D gene is named only where the DNA matches it firmly. Clone size is shown for a subset of rows, as once, few, many or a class of expanded clone.

TGTGCCAGCAGAGGGACTAGCGGGATTGGTGAGCAGTACTTC,CASRGTSGIGEQYF,TRBV2,TRBD2,NA,TRBJ2-7
TGTGCCTGGAGTGGGGCGACAGTTCTCTCTGGAAACACCATATATTTT,CAWSGATVLSGNTIYF,TRBV30,NA,NA,TRBJ1-3
TGTGCCAGCAGTTACGGAGGCAGTAAAGAGGTATTCTCCTACGAGCAGTACTTC,CASSYGGSKEVFSYEQYF,TRBV6-2/TRBV6-3,NA,once,TRBJ2-7
TGTGCCAGTAGTATCTCCGGGACTAGCGGTCCGAACACCGGGGAGCTGTTTTTT,CASSISGTSGPNTGELFF,TRBV19,TRBD2,NA,TRBJ2-2
TGTGCCAGCGGTGCCTCTAGGAACACTGAAGCTTTCTTT,CASGASRNTEAFF,TRBV28,NA,NA,TRBJ1-1
TGTGCCAGCAGCCAAGAACGGGACAAACGATCTAGCACAGATACGCAGTATTTT,CASSQERDKRSSTDTQYF,TRBV14,NA,once,TRBJ2-3
TGTGCCAGCAGCCCAGCTAGCGGGAGGGCTAATACGCAGTATTTT,CASSPASGRANTQYF,TRBV3-1/TRBV3-2,TRBD2,NA,TRBJ2-3
TGTGCCTGGAGTGGCACTAGCGGGAATGAGCAGTTCTTC,CAWSGTSGNEQFF,TRBV30,TRBD2,NA,TRBJ2-1
TGCCACGCAGGGGGTAAAGGCTATGGCTACACCTTC,CHAGGKGYGYTF,TRBV29-1,TRBD1,NA,TRBJ1-2
TGTGCCAGCAGTTTTTTAGGACAGGGGACCTACAATGAGCAGTTCTTC,CASSFLGQGTYNEQFF,TRBV28,TRBD1,once,TRBJ2-1
TGCGCCAGCAGCCAAGACAGGGGAGCTAGCAATCAGCCCCAGCATTTT,CASSQDRGASNQPQHF,TRBV4-3,NA,NA,TRBJ1-5
TGCGCCAGCAGCCAAGCTAGCGGGGGGGCCTACGAGCAGTACTTC,CASSQASGGAYEQYF,TRBV4-3,TRBD2,NA,TRBJ2-7
TGTGCCAGCAGCTTAGTCAGAAGCTCCTACAATGAGCAGTTCTTC,CASSLVRSSYNEQFF,TRBV7-3,NA,few,TRBJ2-1
TGCGCCAGCAGAGCTGATCTAAGCTATGGCTACACCTTC,CASRADLSYGYTF,TRBV5-1,NA,few,TRBJ1-2
TGTGCCAGCAGCTTAGTGTACCAGACAGTGTCCTCTGGAAACACCATATATTTT,CASSLVYQTVSSGNTIYF,TRBV7-2,NA,NA,TRBJ1-3
TGTGCTAGTGGTTTGGGAGATGGTTCCTACAATGAGCAGTTCTTC,CASGLGDGSYNEQFF,TRBV12-5,NA,few,TRBJ2-1
TGTGCCAGCAGATATCTGGGACAGGGAAACACCATATATTTT,CASRYLGQGNTIYF,TRBV7-9,TRBD1,NA,TRBJ1-3
TGTGCCAGCAGTTACGGGCCCAATCAGCCCCAGCATTTT,CASSYGPNQPQHF,TRBV6-5,NA,few,TRBJ1-5
TGTGCCAGTAGTATTCGGCTAGCGGGAGTTCCGCAGTATTTT,CASSIRLAGVPQYF,TRBV19,TRBD2,once,TRBJ2-3
TGTGCCACCAGTGACCCGCAATTGCGGGAGGACACAGATACGCAGTATTTT,CATSDPQLREDTDTQYF,TRBV24-1,TRBD2,NA,TRBJ2-3
TGTGCCAGCAGCCTGGTCCGGGGGGCCGGCCTACGCACAGATACGCAGTATTTT,CASSLVRGAGLRTDTQYF,TRBV4-2,NA,NA,TRBJ2-3
TGTGCCAGCGGGGGGGGCGACCTCGAAGAGACCCAGTACTTC,CASGGGDLEETQYF,TRBV9,NA,NA,TRBJ2-5
TGTGCCAGCAGGGAAACAGGGATGAACACTGAAGCTTTCTTT,CASRETGMNTEAFF,TRBV2,NA,NA,TRBJ1-1
TGTGCCACCAGCAGAGATTGGGGGGTGGACTCCTACGAGCAGTACTTC,CATSRDWGVDSYEQYF,TRBV15,NA,NA,TRBJ2-7
TGTGCCAGCATAGACTCCGGGACTCTCAGGAAAGGCTACACCTTC,CASIDSGTLRKGYTF,TRBV28,NA,NA,TRBJ1-2
TGTGCCAGCAGCTTAAACGCTGACAGTTCCTACGAGCAGTACTTC,CASSLNADSSYEQYF,TRBV7-6,NA,NA,TRBJ2-7
TGTGCCAGCAGCTTAGGGGGTAGCGGGGTCTACAATGAGCAGTTCTTC,CASSLGGSGVYNEQFF,TRBV7-8,TRBD2,NA,TRBJ2-1
TGTGCCAGCAGCTTTAGCTCTGGAAACACCATATATTTT,CASSFSSGNTIYF,TRBV11-3,NA,NA,TRBJ1-3
TGTGCCAGCAGCCAAGGAGGCGCGAGCTCCTACAATGAGCAGTTCTTC,CASSQGGASSYNEQFF,TRBV4-2,NA,NA,TRBJ2-1
TGTGCCAGCTCACCTGACAGTGTTGAAAAACTGTTTTTT,CASSPDSVEKLFF,TRBV18,NA,few,TRBJ1-4
TGTGCCACCAGTGACCCCGGACTTAATTACAATGAGCAGTTCTTC,CATSDPGLNYNEQFF,TRBV24-1,NA,NA,TRBJ2-1